The rows below give T cell receptor beta chains drawn from one sample of a study of beta chain features in type 1 diabetes. Profiling relied on immunoSEQ multiplex PCR, and the TCRdb table lists in-frame clones only, not all of them. The table lists around 340,000 clones, 9.3% of them singletons. The sequenced sample was central memory CD4+ T cells from blood. The receptor source for this set is a man between 25 and 39 years old with type 1 diabetes. The CDR3 runs from the conserved cysteine through the conserved F or W. The order of the fields is V gene, D gene, J gene, clone size, CDR3 protein, CDR3 DNA. A D gene is named only where the DNA matches it firmly. The size entry is marked missing in some rows and otherwise reads once, few, many or a size class.

TRBV4-3	TRBD1	TRBJ1-2	few	CASSQGQGASGYGYTF	TGCGCCAGCAGCCAAGGGCAGGGGGCGTCGGGGTATGGCTACACCTTC
TRBV7-2	NA	TRBJ2-7	NA	CASSFPNSYEQYF	TGTGCCAGCAGCTTCCCAAACTCCTACGAGCAGTACTTC
TRBV7-2	NA	TRBJ1-1	once	CASSLAFLAGTEAFF	TGTGCCAGCAGCTTAGCGTTTCTTGCCGGCACTGAAGCTTTCTTT
TRBV14	NA	TRBJ2-3	few	CASSHGLSRHTDTQYF	TGTGCCAGCAGCCACGGACTTTCCCGTCACACAGATACGCAGTATTTT
TRBV23-1	NA	TRBJ1-5	few	CASSQSPLLRPQHF	TGCGCCAGCAGTCAATCACCTCTGTTGCGGCCCCAGCATTTT
TRBV7-2	TRBD1	TRBJ2-7	NA	CASSLGQGTYEQYF	TGTGCCAGCAGCTTAGGACAGGGTACCTACGAGCAGTACTTC
TRBV11-2	TRBD1	TRBJ2-1	few	CASSLGQGLREQFF	TGTGCCAGCAGCTTGGGACAGGGTTTAAGGGAGCAGTTCTTC
TRBV7-2	TRBD1	TRBJ1-5	NA	CASSLHPTGASNQPQHF	TGTGCCAGCAGCCTCCACCCGACAGGGGCTAGCAATCAGCCCCAGCATTTT
TRBV7-2	NA	TRBJ2-3	few	CASSLGLFTDTQYF	TGTGCCAGCAGCTTGGGCCTATTCACAGATACGCAGTATTTT
TRBV7-2	TRBD2	TRBJ2-3	few	CASSSSGGSADTQYF	TGTGCCAGCAGCTCTAGCGGGGGGAGCGCAGATACGCAGTATTTT
TRBV7-2	NA	TRBJ2-3	few	CASSQRGMTTDTQYF	TGTGCCAGCAGCCAAAGGGGAATGACCACAGATACGCAGTATTTT
TRBV9	NA	TRBJ1-1	few	CASSVQVTNTEAFF	TGTGCCAGCAGCGTACAGGTGACGAACACTGAAGCTTTCTTT
TRBV4-3	NA	TRBJ2-3	few	CASSQAGGQGTDTQYF	TGCGCCAGCAGCCAAGCGGGGGGACAGGGCACAGATACGCAGTATTTT
TRBV27	TRBD1	TRBJ2-7	NA	CASSLTGTGSRYEQYF	TGTGCCAGCAGTTTAACCGGGACAGGGTCTCGTTACGAGCAGTACTTC
TRBV28	NA	TRBJ1-5	NA	CASSPPFRGGGRQPQHF	TGTGCCAGCAGTCCACCCTTCCGGGGAGGGGGTAGGCAGCCCCAGCATTTT
TRBV6-1	TRBD1	TRBJ2-5	NA	CASSPPGTGGETQYF	TGTGCCAGCAGTCCTCCCGGGACAGGGGGGGAGACCCAGTACTTC
TRBV6-1	TRBD2	TRBJ2-7	few	CASSDLSRAGVGEQYF	TGTGCCAGCAGTGATTTAAGTCGAGCGGGGGTAGGGGAGCAGTACTTC
TRBV18	TRBD2	TRBJ2-5	few	CASSPRRGETQYF	TGTGCCAGCTCACCACGGCGGGGGGAGACCCAGTACTTC
TRBV5-1	NA	TRBJ2-5	NA	CASSLEQETQYF	TGCGCCAGCAGCTTGGAGCAAGAGACCCAGTACTTC
TRBV7-2	TRBD1	TRBJ1-2	NA	CASSSGTAPNYGYTF	TGTGCCAGCAGCTCCGGGACAGCTCCAAACTATGGCTACACCTTC
TRBV7-2	TRBD1	TRBJ2-6	many	CASSFHSGQGSSGANVLTF	TGTGCCAGCAGCTTCCATTCGGGACAGGGAAGCTCTGGGGCCAACGTCCTGACTTTC
TRBV7-9	NA	TRBJ1-6	few	CASSWEDGFNSPLHF	TGTGCCAGCAGCTGGGAGGACGGATTTAATTCACCCCTCCACTTT
TRBV5-1	NA	TRBJ2-7	few	CASSLAGRVAPEQYF	TGCGCCAGCAGCTTGGCAGGCAGGGTGGCCCCCGAGCAGTACTTC
TRBV7-9	NA	TRBJ1-1	NA	CASSFGTGRTEAFF	TGTGCCAGCAGCTTCGGTACCGGGAGGACTGAAGCTTTCTTT
TRBV18	NA	TRBJ1-6	few	CASSMAQGNSPLHF	TGTGCCAGCTCAATGGCGCAGGGGAATTCACCCCTCCACTTT
TRBV29-1	NA	TRBJ2-5	few	CSVSGQGETQYF	TGCAGCGTTTCAGGCCAGGGGGAGACCCAGTACTTC
TRBV4-3	NA	TRBJ1-2	NA	CASSRQLNYGYTF	TGCGCCAGCAGCCGCCAGCTTAACTATGGCTACACCTTC
TRBV7-2	NA	TRBJ2-3	NA	CASSPARGRTDTQYF	TGTGCCAGCAGCCCCGCGCGGGGGCGCACAGATACGCAGTATTTT
TRBV30	NA	TRBJ2-3	NA	CAWSVRGWDTDTQYF	TGTGCCTGGAGCGTAAGGGGGTGGGACACAGATACGCAGTATTTT
TRBV7-2	TRBD2	TRBJ2-7	NA	CASSSLGSGGAYEQYF	TGTGCCAGCAGCTCCCTCGGGAGCGGGGGGGCCTACGAGCAGTACTTC
TRBV9	TRBD1	TRBJ1-6	many	CASSDQGAGSPLHF	TGTGCCAGCAGCGACCAGGGGGCAGGATCACCCCTCCACTTT
TRBV25-1	TRBD1	TRBJ1-2	few	CASRPDSDRGWGYTF	TGTGCCAGCAGACCAGACTCGGACAGGGGATGGGGCTACACCTTC
TRBV7-2	NA	TRBJ2-5	few	CASSSAVGKGAQYF	TGTGCCAGCAGCTCCGCAGTTGGGAAGGGGGCCCAGTACTTC
TRBV4-1	TRBD2	TRBJ2-5	many	CASSQDTSGGLPETQYF	TGCGCCAGCAGCCAAGATACTAGCGGGGGACTTCCGGAGACCCAGTACTTC
TRBV5-1	TRBD2	TRBJ2-3	NA	CASSLSASGGADTQYF	TGCGCCAGCAGCTTGTCGGCTAGCGGGGGTGCAGATACGCAGTATTTT
TRBV5-1	TRBD1	TRBJ1-5	NA	CASPTLGGQGIDQPQHF	TGCGCCAGCCCTACACTGGGGGGACAGGGGATCGATCAGCCCCAGCATTTT
TRBV11-2	TRBD2	TRBJ2-3	few	CASSTGGGTDTQYF	TGTGCCAGCAGCACGGGGGGGGGCACAGATACGCAGTATTTT
TRBV6-5	NA	TRBJ2-2	NA	CASSYSSPLSSGELFF	TGTGCCAGCAGTTACTCGAGCCCTTTATCTTCCGGGGAGCTGTTTTTT